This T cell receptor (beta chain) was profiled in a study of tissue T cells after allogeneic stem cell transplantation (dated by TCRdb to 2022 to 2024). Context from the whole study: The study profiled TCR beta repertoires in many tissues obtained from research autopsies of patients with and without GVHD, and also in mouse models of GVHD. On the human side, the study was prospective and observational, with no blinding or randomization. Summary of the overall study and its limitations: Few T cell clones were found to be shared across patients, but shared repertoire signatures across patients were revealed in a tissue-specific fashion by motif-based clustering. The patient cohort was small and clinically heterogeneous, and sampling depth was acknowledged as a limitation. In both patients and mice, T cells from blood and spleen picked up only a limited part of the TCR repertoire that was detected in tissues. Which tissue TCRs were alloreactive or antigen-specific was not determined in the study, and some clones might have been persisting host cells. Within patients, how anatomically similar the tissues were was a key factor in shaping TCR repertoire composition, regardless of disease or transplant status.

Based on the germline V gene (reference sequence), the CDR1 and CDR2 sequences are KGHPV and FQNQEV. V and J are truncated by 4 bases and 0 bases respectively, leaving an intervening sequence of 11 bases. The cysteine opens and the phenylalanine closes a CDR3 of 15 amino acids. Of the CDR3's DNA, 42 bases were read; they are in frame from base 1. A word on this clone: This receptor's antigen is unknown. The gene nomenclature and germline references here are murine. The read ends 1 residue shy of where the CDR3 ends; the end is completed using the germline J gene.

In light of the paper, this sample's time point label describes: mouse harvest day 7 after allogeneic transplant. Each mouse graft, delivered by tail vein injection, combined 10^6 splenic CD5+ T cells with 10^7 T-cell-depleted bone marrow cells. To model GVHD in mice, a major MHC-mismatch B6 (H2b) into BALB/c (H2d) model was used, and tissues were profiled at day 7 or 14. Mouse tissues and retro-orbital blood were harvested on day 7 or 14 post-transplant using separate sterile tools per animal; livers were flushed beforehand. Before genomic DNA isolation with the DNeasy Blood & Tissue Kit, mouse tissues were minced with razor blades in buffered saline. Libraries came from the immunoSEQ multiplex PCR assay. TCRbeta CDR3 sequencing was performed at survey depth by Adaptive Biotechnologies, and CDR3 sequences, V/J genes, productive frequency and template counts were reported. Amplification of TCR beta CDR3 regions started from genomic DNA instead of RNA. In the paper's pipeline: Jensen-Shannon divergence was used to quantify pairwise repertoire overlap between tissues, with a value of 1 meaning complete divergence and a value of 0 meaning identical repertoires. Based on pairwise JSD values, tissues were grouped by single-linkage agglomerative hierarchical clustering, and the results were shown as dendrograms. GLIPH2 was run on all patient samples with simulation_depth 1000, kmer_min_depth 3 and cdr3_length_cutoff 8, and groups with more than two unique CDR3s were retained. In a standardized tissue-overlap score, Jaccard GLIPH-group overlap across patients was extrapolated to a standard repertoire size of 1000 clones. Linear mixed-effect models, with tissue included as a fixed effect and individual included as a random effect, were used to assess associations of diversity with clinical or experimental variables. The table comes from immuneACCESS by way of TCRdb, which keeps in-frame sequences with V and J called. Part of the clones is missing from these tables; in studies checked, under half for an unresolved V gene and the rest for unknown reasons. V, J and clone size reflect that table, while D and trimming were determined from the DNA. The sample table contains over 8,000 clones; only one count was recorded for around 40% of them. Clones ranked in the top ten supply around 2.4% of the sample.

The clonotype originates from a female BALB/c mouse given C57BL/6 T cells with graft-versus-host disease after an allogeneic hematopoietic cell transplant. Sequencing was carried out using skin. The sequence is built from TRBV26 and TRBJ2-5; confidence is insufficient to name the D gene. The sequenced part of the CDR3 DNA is TGTGCCAGCAGTCCGCGACTTTTTAACCAAGACACCCAGTAC. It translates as CASSPRLFNQDTQY. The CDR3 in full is CASSPRLFNQDTQYF.